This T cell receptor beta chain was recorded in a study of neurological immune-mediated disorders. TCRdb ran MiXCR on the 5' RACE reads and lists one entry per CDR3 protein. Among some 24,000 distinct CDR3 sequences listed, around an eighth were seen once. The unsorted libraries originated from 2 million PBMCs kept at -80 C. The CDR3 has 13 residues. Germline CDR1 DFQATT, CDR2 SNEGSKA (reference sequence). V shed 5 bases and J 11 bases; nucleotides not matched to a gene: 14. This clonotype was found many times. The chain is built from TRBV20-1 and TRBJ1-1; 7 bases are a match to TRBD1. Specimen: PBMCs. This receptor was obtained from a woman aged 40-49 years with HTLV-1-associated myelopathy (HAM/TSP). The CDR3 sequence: CSAGQTGSRVAFF. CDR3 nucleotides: TGCAGTGCTGGCCAGACAGGGAGCCGGGTGGCTTTCTTT.